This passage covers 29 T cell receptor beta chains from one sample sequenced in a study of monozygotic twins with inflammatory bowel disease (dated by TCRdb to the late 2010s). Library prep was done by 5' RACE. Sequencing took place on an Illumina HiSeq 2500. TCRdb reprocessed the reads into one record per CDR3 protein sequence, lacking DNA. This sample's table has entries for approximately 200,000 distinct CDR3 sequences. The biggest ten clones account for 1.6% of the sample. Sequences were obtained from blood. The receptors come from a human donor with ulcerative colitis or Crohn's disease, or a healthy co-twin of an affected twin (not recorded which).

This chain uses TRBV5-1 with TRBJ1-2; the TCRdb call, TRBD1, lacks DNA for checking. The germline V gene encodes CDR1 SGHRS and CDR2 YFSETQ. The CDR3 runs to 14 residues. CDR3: CASSFRERNYGYTF.

This CDR3 reads CSAPGNSYEQYF. The rearrangement joins TRBV20-1 to TRBJ2-7. CDR1 and CDR2 (germline): DFQATT, SNEGSKA (reference sequence). CDR3 length: 12 residues.

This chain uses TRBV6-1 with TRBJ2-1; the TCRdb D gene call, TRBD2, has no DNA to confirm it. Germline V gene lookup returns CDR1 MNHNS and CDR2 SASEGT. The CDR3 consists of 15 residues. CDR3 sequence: CASRASGNSYNEQFF.

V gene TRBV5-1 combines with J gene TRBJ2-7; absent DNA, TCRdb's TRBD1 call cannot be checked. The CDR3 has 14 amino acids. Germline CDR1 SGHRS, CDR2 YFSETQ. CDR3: CASSRQVTLDEQYF.

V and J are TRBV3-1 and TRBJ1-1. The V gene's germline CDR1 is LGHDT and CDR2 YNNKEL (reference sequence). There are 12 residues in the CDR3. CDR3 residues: CASSPGTPRAFF.

CDR3 sequence reads: CSARVDNTDTQYF. This rearrangement joins TRBV20-1 to TRBJ2-3. Germline V gene sequence: CDR1 DFQATT, CDR2 SNEGSKA (reference sequence). CDR3 length equals 13 residues.

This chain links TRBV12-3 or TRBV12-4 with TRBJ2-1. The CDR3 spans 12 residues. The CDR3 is CASSYGDWEQFF.

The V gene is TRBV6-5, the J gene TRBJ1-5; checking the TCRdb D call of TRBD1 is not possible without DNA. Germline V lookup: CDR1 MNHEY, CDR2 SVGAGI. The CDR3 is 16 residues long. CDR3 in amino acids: CASSPRTGGAGQPQHF.

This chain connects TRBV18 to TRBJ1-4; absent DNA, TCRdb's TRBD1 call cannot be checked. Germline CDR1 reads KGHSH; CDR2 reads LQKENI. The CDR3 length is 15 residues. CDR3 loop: CASSPPRGGNEKLFF.

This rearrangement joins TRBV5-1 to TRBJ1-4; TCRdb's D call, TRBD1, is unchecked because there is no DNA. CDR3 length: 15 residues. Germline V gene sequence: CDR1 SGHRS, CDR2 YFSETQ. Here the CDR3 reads CASSSGPVGGEKLFF.

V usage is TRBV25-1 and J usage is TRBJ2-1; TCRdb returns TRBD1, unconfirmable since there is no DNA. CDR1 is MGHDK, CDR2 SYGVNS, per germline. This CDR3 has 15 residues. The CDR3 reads CASARDTTSYNEQFF.

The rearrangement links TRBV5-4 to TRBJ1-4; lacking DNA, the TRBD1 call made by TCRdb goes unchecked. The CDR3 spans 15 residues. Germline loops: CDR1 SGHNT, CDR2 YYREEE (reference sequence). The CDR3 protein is CASSKRTGTNEKLFF.

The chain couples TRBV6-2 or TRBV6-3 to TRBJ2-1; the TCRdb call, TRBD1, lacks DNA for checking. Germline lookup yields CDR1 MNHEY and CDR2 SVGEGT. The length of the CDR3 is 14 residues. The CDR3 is CASSYQGGTNEQFF.

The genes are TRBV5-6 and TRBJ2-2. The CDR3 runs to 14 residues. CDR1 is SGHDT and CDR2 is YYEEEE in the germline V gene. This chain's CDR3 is CASSLKGLPGELFF.

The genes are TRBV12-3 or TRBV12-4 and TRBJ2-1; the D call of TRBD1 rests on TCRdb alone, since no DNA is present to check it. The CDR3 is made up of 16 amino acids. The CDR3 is CASRDTRGGRLNEQFF.

CDR3 residues: CSARVSGAPNQPQHF. The chain uses TRBV20-1 and TRBJ1-5; checking the TCRdb D call of TRBD1 is not possible without DNA. Germline V gene sequence: CDR1 DFQATT, CDR2 SNEGSKA (reference sequence). The CDR3 loop spans 15 amino acids.

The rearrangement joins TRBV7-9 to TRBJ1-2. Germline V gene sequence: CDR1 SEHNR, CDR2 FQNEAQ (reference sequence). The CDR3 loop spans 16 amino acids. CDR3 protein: CATIAIGRRSGYGYTF. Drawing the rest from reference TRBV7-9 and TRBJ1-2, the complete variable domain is DTGVSQNPRHKITKRGQNVTFRCDPISEHNRLYWYRQTLGQGPEFLTYFQNEAQLEKSRLLSDRFSAERPKGSFSTLEIQRTEQGDSAMYLCATIAIGRRSGYGYTFGSGTRLTVV.

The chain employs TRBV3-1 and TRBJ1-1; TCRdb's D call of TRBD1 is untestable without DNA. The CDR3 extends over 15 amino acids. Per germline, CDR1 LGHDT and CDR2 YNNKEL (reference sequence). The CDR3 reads CASSFRDRGATEAFF.

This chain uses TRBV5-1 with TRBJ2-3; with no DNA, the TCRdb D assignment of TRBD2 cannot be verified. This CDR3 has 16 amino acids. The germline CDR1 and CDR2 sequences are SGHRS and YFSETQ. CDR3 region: CASTLLLAGNTDTQYF.

The CDR3: CASSLAKGSTGELFF. The chain uses TRBV3-1 and TRBJ2-2; TCRdb reports TRBD1, a call that lacks DNA to check it against. Germline values: CDR1 LGHDT, CDR2 YNNKEL (reference sequence). There are 15 residues in the CDR3.

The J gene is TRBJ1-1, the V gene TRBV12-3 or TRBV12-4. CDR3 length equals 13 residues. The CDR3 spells CASSQDRNTEAFF.

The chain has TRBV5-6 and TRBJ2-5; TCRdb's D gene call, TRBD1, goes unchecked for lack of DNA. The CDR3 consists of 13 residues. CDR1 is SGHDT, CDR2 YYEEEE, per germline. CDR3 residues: CASSFREGGSQYF.

This CDR3 is CSADRGLYTGELFF. The chain is built from TRBV20-1 and TRBJ2-2; TCRdb indicates TRBD1, and absent DNA this call remains unverified. The CDR3 covers 14 residues. CDR1 DFQATT and CDR2 SNEGSKA come from the germline V gene (reference sequence).

CDR3 in amino acids: CASSLSEYEQYF. The chain combines TRBV11-2 with TRBJ2-7. Germline loops: CDR1 SGHAT, CDR2 FQNNGV. The CDR3 runs to 12 residues.

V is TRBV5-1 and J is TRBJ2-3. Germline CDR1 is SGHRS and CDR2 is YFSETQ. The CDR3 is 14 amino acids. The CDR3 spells CASSLGHRTDTQYF.

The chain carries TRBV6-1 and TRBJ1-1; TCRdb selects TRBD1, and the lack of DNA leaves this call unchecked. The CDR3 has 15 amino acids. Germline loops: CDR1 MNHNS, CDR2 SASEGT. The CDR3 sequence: CASQSLGRLNTEAFF.

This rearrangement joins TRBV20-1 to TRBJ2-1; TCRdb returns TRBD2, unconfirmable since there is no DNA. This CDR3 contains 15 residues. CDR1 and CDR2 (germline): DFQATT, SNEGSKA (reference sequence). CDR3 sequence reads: CSARGGPQTLNEQFF.

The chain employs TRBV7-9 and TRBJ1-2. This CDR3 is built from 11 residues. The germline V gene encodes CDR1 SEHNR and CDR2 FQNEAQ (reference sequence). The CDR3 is CASSLEEGYTF.

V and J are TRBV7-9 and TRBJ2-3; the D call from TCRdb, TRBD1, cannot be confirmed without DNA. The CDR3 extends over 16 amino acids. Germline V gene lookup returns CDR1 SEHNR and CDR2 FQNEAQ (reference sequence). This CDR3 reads CASSTTGTEITDTQYF.